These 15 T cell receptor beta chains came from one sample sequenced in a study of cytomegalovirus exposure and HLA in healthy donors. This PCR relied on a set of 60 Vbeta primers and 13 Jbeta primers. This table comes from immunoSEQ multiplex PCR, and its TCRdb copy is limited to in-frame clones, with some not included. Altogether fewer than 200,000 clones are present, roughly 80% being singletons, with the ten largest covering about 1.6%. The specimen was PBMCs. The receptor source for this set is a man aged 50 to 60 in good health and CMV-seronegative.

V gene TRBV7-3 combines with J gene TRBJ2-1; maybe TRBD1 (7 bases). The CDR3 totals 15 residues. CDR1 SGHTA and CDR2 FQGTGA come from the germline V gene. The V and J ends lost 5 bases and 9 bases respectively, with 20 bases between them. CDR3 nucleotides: TGTGCCAGCAGCCAGGGGGGTTGGGGCGCCGGTGAGCAGTTCTTC. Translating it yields CASSQGGWGAGEQFF.

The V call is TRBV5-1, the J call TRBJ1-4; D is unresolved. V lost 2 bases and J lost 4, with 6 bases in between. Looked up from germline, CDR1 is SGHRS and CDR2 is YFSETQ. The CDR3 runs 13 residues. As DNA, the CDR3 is TGCGCCAGCAGCTTTTCCAGTAATGAAAAACTGTTTTTT. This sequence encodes CASSFSSNEKLFF. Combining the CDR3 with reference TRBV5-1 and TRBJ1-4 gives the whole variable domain KAGVTQTPRYLIKTRGQQVTLSCSPISGHRSVSWYQQTPGQGLQFLFEYFSETQRNKGNFPGRFSGRQFSNSRSEMNVSTLELGDSALYLCASSFSSNEKLFFGSGTQLSVL.

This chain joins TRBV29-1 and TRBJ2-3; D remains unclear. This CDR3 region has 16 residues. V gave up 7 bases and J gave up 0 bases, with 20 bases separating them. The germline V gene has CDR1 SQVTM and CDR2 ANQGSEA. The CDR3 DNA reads TGCAGCGCTACGACACAGCCTGGTACTAGCACAGATACGCAGTATTTT. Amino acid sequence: CSATTQPGTSTDTQYF.

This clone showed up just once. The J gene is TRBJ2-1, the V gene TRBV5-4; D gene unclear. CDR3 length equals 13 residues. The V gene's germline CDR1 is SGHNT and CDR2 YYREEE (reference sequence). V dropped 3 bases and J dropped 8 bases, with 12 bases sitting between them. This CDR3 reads CASSSLTVDEQFF. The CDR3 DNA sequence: TGTGCCAGCAGCTCGCTCACGGTGGATGAGCAGTTCTTC. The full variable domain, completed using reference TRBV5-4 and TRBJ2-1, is ETGVTQSPTHLIKTRGQQVTLRCSSQSGHNTVSWYQQALGQGPQFIFQYYREEENGRGNFPPRFSGLQFPNYSSELNVNALELDDSALYLCASSSLTVDEQFFGPGTRLTVL.

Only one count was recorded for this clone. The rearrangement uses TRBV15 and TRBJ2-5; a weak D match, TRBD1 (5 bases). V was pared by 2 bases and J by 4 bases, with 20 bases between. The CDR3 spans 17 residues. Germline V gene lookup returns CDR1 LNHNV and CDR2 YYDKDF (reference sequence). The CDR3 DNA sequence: TGTGCCACCAGCAGACCTTCGCTGTCTCAGGGCCTAGAGACCCAGTACTTC. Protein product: CATSRPSLSQGLETQYF.

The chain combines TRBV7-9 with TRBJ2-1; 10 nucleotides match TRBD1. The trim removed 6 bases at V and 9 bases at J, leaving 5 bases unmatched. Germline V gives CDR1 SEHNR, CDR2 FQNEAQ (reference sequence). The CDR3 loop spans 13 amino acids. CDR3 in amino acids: CASRPTGGSEQFF. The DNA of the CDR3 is TGTGCCAGCAGGCCGACAGGGGGCAGTGAGCAGTTCTTC.

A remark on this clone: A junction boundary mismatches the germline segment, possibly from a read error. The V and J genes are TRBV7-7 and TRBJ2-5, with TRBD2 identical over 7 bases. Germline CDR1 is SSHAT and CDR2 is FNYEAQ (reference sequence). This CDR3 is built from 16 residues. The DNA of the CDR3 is TGTGCTAGCAGCTTAGCGGGCGGGGGAACATTAGAGACCCAGTACTTC. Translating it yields CASSLAGGGTLETQYF.

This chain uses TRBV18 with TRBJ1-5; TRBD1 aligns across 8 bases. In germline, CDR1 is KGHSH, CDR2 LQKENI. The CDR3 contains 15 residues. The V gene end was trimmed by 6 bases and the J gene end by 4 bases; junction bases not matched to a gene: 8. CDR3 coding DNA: TGTGCCAGCTCTGGACAAGGACAGGGTAATCAGCCCCAGCATTTT. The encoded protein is CASSGQGQGNQPQHF.

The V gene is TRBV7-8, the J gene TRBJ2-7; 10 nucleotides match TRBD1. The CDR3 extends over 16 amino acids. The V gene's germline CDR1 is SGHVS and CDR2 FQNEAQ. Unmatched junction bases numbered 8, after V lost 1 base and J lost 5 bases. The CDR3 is CASSLVGTGVSNEQYF. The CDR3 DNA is TGTGCCAGCAGCTTAGTCGGGACAGGGGTATCAAACGAGCAGTACTTC.

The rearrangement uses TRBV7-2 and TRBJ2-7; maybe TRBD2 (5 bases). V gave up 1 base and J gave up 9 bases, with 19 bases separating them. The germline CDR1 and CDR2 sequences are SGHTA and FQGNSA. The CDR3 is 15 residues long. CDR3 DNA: TGTGCCAGCAGCTTAGAGCGGACTGGGCGGCTCGGGCAGTACTTC. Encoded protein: CASSLERTGRLGQYF.

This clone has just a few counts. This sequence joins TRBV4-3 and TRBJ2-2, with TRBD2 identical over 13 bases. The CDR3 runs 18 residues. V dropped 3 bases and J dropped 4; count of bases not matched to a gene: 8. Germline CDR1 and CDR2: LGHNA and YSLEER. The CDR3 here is CASSQMTSGGPGTGELFF. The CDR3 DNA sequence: TGCGCCAGCAGCCAGATGACTAGCGGGGGGCCTGGCACCGGGGAGCTGTTTTTT.

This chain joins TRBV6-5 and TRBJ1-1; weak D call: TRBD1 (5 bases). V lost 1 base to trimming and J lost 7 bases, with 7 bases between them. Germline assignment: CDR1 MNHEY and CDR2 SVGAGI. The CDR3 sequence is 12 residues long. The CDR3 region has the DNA TGTGCCAGCAGTTACTTAAGGGGTGAAGCTTTCTTT. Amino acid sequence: CASSYLRGEAFF.

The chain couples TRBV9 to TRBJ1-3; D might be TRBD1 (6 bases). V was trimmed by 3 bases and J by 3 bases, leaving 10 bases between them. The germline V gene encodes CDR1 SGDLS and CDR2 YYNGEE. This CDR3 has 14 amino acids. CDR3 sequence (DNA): TGTGCCAGCAGCGCCGCAGGGGATGGAAACACCATATATTTT. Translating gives CASSAAGDGNTIYF.

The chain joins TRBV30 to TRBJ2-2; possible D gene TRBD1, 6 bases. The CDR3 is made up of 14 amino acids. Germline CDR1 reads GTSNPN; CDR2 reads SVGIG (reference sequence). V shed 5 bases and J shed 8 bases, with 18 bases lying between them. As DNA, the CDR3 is TGTGCCTGGGGACAGTGGGTAGGCCGAGGGGAGCTGTTTTTT. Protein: CAWGQWVGRGELFF.

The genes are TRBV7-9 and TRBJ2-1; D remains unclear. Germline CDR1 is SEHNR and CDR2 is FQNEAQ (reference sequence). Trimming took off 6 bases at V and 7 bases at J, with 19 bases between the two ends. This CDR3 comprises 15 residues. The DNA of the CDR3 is TGTGCCAGCAGTACAACGGGTAAAGACCCTAATGAGCAGTTCTTC. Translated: CASSTTGKDPNEQFF.